This note documents a single T cell receptor (beta chain) sequence. The antigen is unknown. It was CCR7+ PD-1+ TIGIT+ early memory CD8+ T cells with exhausted-like traits that constituted TPEX cells. UMI-labeled 5' RACE was the method by which TCR beta libraries were made. TCRdb re-called the 5' RACE reads; every CDR3 protein appears as one record, without DNA. The sample has 9,500 to 13,000 distinct CDR3 sequences. The sample originates from a study of human CD8 memory T cell subsets. Study-level points and caveats: Stem-like memory T cells and precursor exhausted T cells had repertoires that overlapped very little.

The CDR3 spans 15 residues. Germline V gene data show CDR1 as MNHEY and CDR2 as SVGEGT. Input material: CD8+ T cells from PBMCs. This receptor was identified in a human donor in good health. The rearrangement joins TRBV6-2 or TRBV6-3 to TRBJ1-1; TCRdb reports TRBD1, a call that lacks DNA to check it against. The CDR3 loop is CASSYPGQGRTEAFF.